This TCR beta chain was sequenced during a study of CDR3 diversity in severe acne. Deletions cut 1 base from V and 3 bases from J, with 16 bases between. CDR3 size: 16 residues. The germline CDR1 and CDR2 sequences are SGHRS and YFSETQ. TCRdb independently ran MiXCR on the PCR reads; one entry per CDR3 protein. The sample consists of more than 70,000 distinct CDR3 sequences, 45% to 50% of them appearing once. The chain recombines TRBV5-1 with TRBJ1-2; D gene unclear. The TCR originated in a male donor in good health, serving as a control. The sample taken for sequencing was blood. The CDR3 spells CASSLTASGMDYGYTF. CDR3 DNA sequence: TGCGCCAGCAGCTTGACAGCGTCGGGGATGGACTATGGCTACACCTTC. The full variable domain, completed using reference TRBV5-1 and TRBJ1-2, is KAGVTQTPRYLIKTRGQQVTLSCSPISGHRSVSWYQQTPGQGLQFLFEYFSETQRNKGNFPGRFSGRQFSNSRSEMNVSTLELGDSALYLCASSLTASGMDYGYTFGSGTRLTVV.